Included here is one TCR beta chain sequence, with context. This clone occurred many times. The antigen this receptor binds is unknown. The read terminates 3 residues ahead of where the CDR3 ends, so the germline J gene completes it. Most CVID patients and most healthy controls were of Caucasian heritage. From each donor, about 5 to 8.5 ml of heparinized peripheral whole blood was collected. TCRbeta CDR3 repertoires were sequenced from genomic DNA of adults with common variable immune deficiency (CVID) and healthy adult controls. The control group comprised some 22 healthy adult volunteers, roughly 12 female and about 10 male, aged about 23 to 75 years with a mean age of approximately 30. Diluted blood was subjected to density centrifugation over Hypaque 1077 or Ficoll-Paque for isolation of peripheral blood mononuclear cells. Unsorted mononuclear cells served as the source of genomic DNA, which was extracted either by Qiagen column purification or by a centrifugation-based method.

CDR1 and CDR2, looked up from the germline V gene, are SGHDN and FVKESK. At the junction V is shortened by 5 bases and J by 2 bases, with 28 bases in between. There are 20 amino acids in the CDR3, from cysteine to phenylalanine inclusive. Only the CDR3 bases that were read are kept: 51 of them, in frame from base 1. The source of the sample is a study of T cell clonality in common variable immunodeficiency (dated by TCRdb to about 2015). The paper's findings and limits, for the study overall: Fewer TCRbeta clones were shared among CVID subjects than among healthy controls (p < 0.0001). CVID TCRbeta sequences reportedly showed fewer deletions and N-nucleotide insertions and lacked highly modified clones with 13 or more V deletions. The authors noted that sequencing repertoires of T cell subpopulations would be needed to clarify what caused the increased clonality in CVID. TCRbeta clonality was higher in CVID subjects than in healthy controls (t-test p = 0.018), and the increase was most characteristic of about a third of subjects. Patient heterogeneity within the CVID cohort put limits on correlating repertoire features with clinical complications. Although equal DNA input was used, an average of approximately 82,000 unique sequences per sample was obtained for controls, compared with some 30,000 for CVID samples.

Equivalent amounts of genomic DNA from CVID and control samples were used as sequencing input. For every sample, a 60 bp segment covering the rearranged TCRbeta CDR3 region was amplified and then sequenced. The immunoSEQ assay, a bias-corrected multiplex PCR with high-throughput sequencing, was employed for TCRbeta amplification. Under the source paper's analysis protocol: Each unique nucleotide sequence was treated as a clone and annotated with V, D and J genes, copy number and frequency. Sequences were labeled productive if in frame, and non-productive if out of frame or containing stop codons. As previously described, clonality was computed from Shannon's entropy. The predicted amino acid sequences of productive clones were used to derive mean CDR3 Kyte-Doolittle hydropathy. The R hclust function was used to hierarchically cluster scaled V gene usage with Manhattan distance and complete linkage. Clone sharing by CDR3 amino acid sequence was assessed by resampling 12 repertoires per group over 100 rounds. Repertoires were searched for approximately 70 published EBV-specific and about 250 published CMV-specific TCRbeta sequences. Two CVID samples that yielded fewer than 10,000 sequences were excluded from the analysis, so around 40 CVID repertoires were retained. TCRdb holds this immuneACCESS table with in-frame rearrangements only. Some clones are missing; in checked studies, unresolved V genes explain under half, and the rest has no known cause. V, J and clone size derive from that table, while D and trimming were established from the DNA sequence. The sample counts roughly 32,000 clones, each observed more than once. Together, the top ten hold approximately 9.8% of the sample.

The sequence was collected from a person between 18 and 75 years old in good health. The chain joins TRBV14 to TRBJ2-1; the D gene is perhaps TRBD1 or TRBD2, as each covers 5 bases. Sample: peripheral blood mononuclear cells. The CDR3 region: CASSRGDRSRGSLTYNEQFF. The DNA read from the CDR3 is TGTGCCAGCAGCAGGGGAGATAGGTCCCGTGGCAGCTTGACCTACAATGAG. Reference TRBV14 and TRBJ2-1 proteins supply the regions before and after the CDR3; the full variable domain is: EAGVTQFPSHSVIEKGQTVTLRCDPISGHDNLYWYRRVMGKEIKFLLHFVKESKQDESGMPNNRFLAERTGGTYSTLKVQPAELEDSGVYFCASSRGDRSRGSLTYNEQFFGPGTRLTVL.